This TCR beta chain was profiled in a study of shared clonotypes between healthy human individuals. Broader study findings: When compared with the clonotypes that were shared by all four sorted-subset donors, the non-shared clonotypes turned out to have lower generation probabilities.

CDR3 length: 13 residues. The germline gives CDR1 SQVTM, CDR2 ANQGSEA. V lost 5 bases and J 7 bases, leaving 14 bases between the germline ends. It was at deep level that the assay was run. Some clones are missing from TCRdb's copy, which holds only in-frame ones; the method was immunoSEQ multiplex PCR. Of about 2 million clones listed, roughly 94% are singletons. In regard to this clone: Its specificity is unknown.

The chain links TRBV29-1 to TRBJ1-4, with TRBD1 as a possible D gene (6 bases). This TCR derives from a man between 18 and 35 years old in good health. The sample comprised naive CD4+ T cells sorted from blood. Subset reported: CD45RA+ positively selected. The CDR3 DNA reads as TGCAGCGTTAGGGACACCTTCGGTGAAAAACTGTTTTTT. Its translation: CSVRDTFGEKLFF.